These 27 T cell receptor beta chains were sequenced from one sample in a study of blood T cell repertoires in COVID-19. Produced via immunoSEQ multiplex PCR; TCRdb's table is partial and in-frame only. The table has 430,000 or so clones, over 75% seen once. Source material: PBMCs or T cells enriched from blood (not recorded which). Receptors were obtained from a middle-aged woman who had recovered from COVID-19.

This chain joins TRBV6-5 and TRBJ1-1; 12 positions match TRBD1. After removal of 8 bases from V and 4 bases from J, the junction contained 5 bases not matched to a gene. The CDR3 loop spans 14 amino acids. The germline gives CDR1 MNHEY, CDR2 SVGAGI. As DNA, the CDR3 is TGTGCCAGCGCGGGACAGGGGGCAGGCACTGAAGCTTTCTTT. This gives the protein CASAGQGAGTEAFF.

The chain joins TRBV7-8 to TRBJ1-1, with 9 positions matching TRBD1. V was clipped by 7 bases and J by 6 bases; unmatched bases: 9. The CDR3 totals 14 residues. Germline values: CDR1 SGHVS, CDR2 FQNEAQ. CDR3 region: CASTPGQGIAEAFF. The CDR3 region has the DNA TGTGCCAGCACCCCGGGACAGGGAATCGCTGAAGCTTTCTTT. Full variable domain (outside the CDR3, taken from reference TRBV7-8 and TRBJ1-1): GAGVSQSPRYKVAKRGQDVALRCDPISGHVSLFWYQQALGQGPEFLTYFQNEAQLDKSGLPSDRFFAERPEGSVSTLKIQRTQQEDSAVYLCASTPGQGIAEAFFGQGTRLTVV.

J is TRBJ2-5 and V is TRBV7-8; maybe TRBD1 (6 bases). Trimming took off 5 bases at V and 5 bases at J, with 15 bases between the two ends. Germline-derived CDR1 and CDR2 are SGHVS and FQNEAQ. This CDR3 has 14 residues. The CDR3 DNA sequence: TGTGCCAGCAGCCCGGGACATAGGGAGGAGACCCAGTACTTC. Its protein product is CASSPGHREETQYF.

This sequence joins TRBV7-9 and TRBJ1-2; weak D call: TRBD1 (6 bases). Trimming took off 5 bases at V and 6 bases at J, with 13 bases between the two ends. Germline CDR1 is SEHNR and CDR2 is FQNEAQ (reference sequence). This CDR3 is built from 13 residues. CDR3 region: CASSTNRVHGYTF. DNA for the CDR3: TGTGCCAGCAGCACCAACAGGGTCCATGGCTACACCTTC.

The J gene is TRBJ2-3, the V gene TRBV6-5; 8 nucleotides agree with TRBD2. With V trimmed by 1 base and J by 8 bases, 8 bases remained unmatched. The CDR3 covers 15 residues. Germline V lookup: CDR1 MNHEY, CDR2 SVGAGI. As DNA, the CDR3 is TGTGCCAGCAGTTACTTTCCGGGTGCGGGGGGTACGCAGTATTTT. Its protein product is CASSYFPGAGGTQYF.

V is TRBV7-9 and J is TRBJ2-7, with 7 bases matching TRBD2. V dropped 3 bases and J dropped 6; count of bases not matched to a gene: 11. This CDR3 spans 15 amino acids. CDR1 is SEHNR and CDR2 is FQNEAQ in the germline V gene (reference sequence). This CDR3 reads CASSLYEAGVLEQYF. In DNA form, the CDR3 reads TGTGCCAGCAGCTTGTATGAGGCGGGAGTACTCGAGCAGTACTTC.

The V call is TRBV7-9, the J call TRBJ2-6; 8 nucleotides align to TRBD2. Per germline, CDR1 SEHNR and CDR2 FQNEAQ (reference sequence). The V gene end was trimmed by 3 bases and the J gene end by 0 bases; junction bases not matched to a gene: 10. The CDR3 is made up of 19 amino acids. CDR3 in amino acids: CASSFRTSGESSGANVLTF. CDR3 DNA sequence: TGTGCCAGCAGCTTCCGAACTAGCGGAGAAAGCTCTGGGGCCAACGTCCTGACTTTC.

The rearrangement uses TRBV7-2 and TRBJ2-7; 9 bases match TRBD2. Per the germline V gene, CDR1 is SGHTA and CDR2 is FQGNSA. V lost 3 bases, J lost 4 bases, and 4 bases stayed unmatched. The CDR3 runs 14 residues. CDR3: CASSLASGMYEQYF. CDR3 nucleotide sequence: TGTGCCAGCAGCTTGGCTAGCGGGATGTACGAGCAGTACTTC. The full variable domain, rest sourced from reference TRBV7-2 and TRBJ2-7, is GAGVSQSPSNKVTEKGKDVELRCDPISGHTALYWYRQSLGQGLEFLIYFQGNSAPDKSGLPSDRFSAERTGGSVSTLTIQRTQQEDSAVYLCASSLASGMYEQYFGPGTRLTVT.

The chain recombines TRBV27 with TRBJ1-2; 7 bases match TRBD1. V trimming: 4 bases; J trimming: 4 bases; junction bases outside the gene matches: 9. The germline CDR1 and CDR2 sequences are MNHEY and SMNVEV (reference sequence). The length of the CDR3 is 15 residues. This CDR3 reads CASSYSDRWAYGYTF. CDR3 nucleotides: TGTGCCAGCAGTTACTCGGACAGGTGGGCCTATGGCTACACCTTC.

The rearrangement links TRBV2 to TRBJ2-6, with D perhaps matching TRBD2 (7 bases). CDR1 is SNHLY, CDR2 FYNNEI, per germline. The CDR3 has 15 amino acids. The V end lost 7 bases, the J end lost 3 bases, and 13 bases lay between the germline ends. The CDR3 DNA follows: TGTGCCAGCAAGTCGGGGGGCTATGGGGCCAACGTCCTGACTTTC. Its protein is CASKSGGYGANVLTF.

This clone appeared a single time. This chain links TRBV2 with TRBJ2-1, with a weak D call TRBD2 (5 bases). Germline assignment: CDR1 SNHLY and CDR2 FYNNEI. This CDR3 has 15 residues. V dropped 4 bases and J dropped 3 bases, with 13 bases sitting between them. CDR3 loop: CASSGAEVNYNEQFF. The CDR3, as DNA: TGTGCCAGCAGTGGGGCGGAGGTAAACTACAATGAGCAGTTCTTC.

This clone was observed a few times. J is TRBJ1-4 and V is TRBV7-9; tentative D call: TRBD1 (6 bases). The V and J ends lost 5 bases and 10 bases respectively, with 20 bases between them. The CDR3 contains 15 residues. From germline, CDR1 is SEHNR and CDR2 FQNEAQ (reference sequence). DNA for the CDR3: TGTGCCAGCAGCCCTGAGGGGGGGCGAGTAGGAAAACTGTTTTTT. Translation: CASSPEGGRVGKLFF. Combining the CDR3 with reference TRBV7-9 and TRBJ1-4 gives the whole variable domain DTGVSQNPRHKITKRGQNVTFRCDPISEHNRLYWYRQTLGQGPEFLTYFQNEAQLEKSRLLSDRFSAERPKGSFSTLEIQRTEQGDSAMYLCASSPEGGRVGKLFFGSGTQLSVL.

The gene calls are TRBV4-3 and TRBJ2-2; TRBD2 might be the D (6 bases). CDR1 and CDR2 from the germline V gene are LGHNA and YSLEER. This CDR3 spans 17 amino acids. Trimming took off 0 bases at V and 1 base at J, with 12 bases between the two ends. Here the CDR3 DNA reads TGCGCCAGCAGCCAAGACGGACTACCCAAGAACACCGGGGAGCTGTTTTTT. Translated: CASSQDGLPKNTGELFF.

This CDR3 reads CASSDLAGGPYEQYF. The CDR3 nucleotides are TGCGCCAGCAGTGATTTAGCGGGAGGGCCCTACGAGCAGTACTTC. The chain is built from TRBV10-2 and TRBJ2-7; 11 bases line up with TRBD2. This CDR3 is 15 amino acids long. The germline V gene encodes CDR1 WSHSY and CDR2 SAAADI. V trimming: 3 bases; J trimming: 2 bases; junction bases outside the gene matches: 3.

The CDR3 here is CASQDSLSGNTIYF. The CDR3 nucleotides read TGTGCCAGTCAGGACAGTTTGAGTGGAAACACCATATATTTT. This chain connects TRBV6-5 to TRBJ1-3, with a possible D match to TRBD1 (6 bases). In germline, CDR1 is MNHEY, CDR2 SVGAGI. The CDR3 sequence is 14 residues long. Trimming took 9 bases from V and 3 from J, leaving 15 bases between them.

The V call is TRBV4-1, the J call TRBJ1-6; 7 bases align to TRBD1. Germline V gene sequence: CDR1 MGHRA, CDR2 YSYEKL. V dropped 3 bases and J dropped 7; count of bases not matched to a gene: 9. The CDR3 sequence is 16 residues long. The DNA of the CDR3 is TGCGCCAGCAGCCACAGAACCCGGGACAGAAATTCACCCCTCCACTTT. Encoded protein: CASSHRTRDRNSPLHF.

J is TRBJ1-1 and V is TRBV9, with a weak D call TRBD1 (5 bases). V was clipped by 1 base and J by 6 bases, with 16 bases between them. Per the germline V gene, CDR1 is SGDLS and CDR2 is YYNGEE. This CDR3 has 15 residues. CDR3: CASSVWGGIGSEAFF. In nucleotides, the CDR3 is TGTGCCAGCAGCGTATGGGGGGGAATAGGATCTGAAGCTTTCTTT.

The V gene is TRBV5-1, the J gene TRBJ1-1; 7 nucleotides align to TRBD1. This CDR3 is 15 amino acids long. Trimming at V came to 2 bases and at J to 3 bases, leaving 7 bases not matched to a gene. CDR1 is SGHRS and CDR2 is YFSETQ in the germline V gene. CDR3 loop: CASSFSPGGHTEAFF. CDR3 in DNA: TGCGCCAGCAGCTTTTCTCCAGGGGGGCACACTGAAGCTTTCTTT.

The rearrangement joins TRBV18 to TRBJ2-7; D is undetermined. The CDR3 contains 11 residues. The V and J ends lost 2 bases and 5 bases respectively, with 4 bases between them. Germline V gene lookup returns CDR1 KGHSH and CDR2 LQKENI. CDR3 sequence (DNA): TGTGCCAGCTCACCATCGGACGAGCAGTACTTC. Its translation: CASSPSDEQYF.

V and J are TRBV5-5 and TRBJ2-7, with 7 bases aligning to TRBD1. J gave up 2 bases and V 4 bases, and 6 bases lay outside the gene matches. The CDR3 has 14 amino acids. Germline V gene lookup returns CDR1 SGHKS and CDR2 YYEKEE (reference sequence). CDR3: CASSPVDRTYEQYF. The CDR3 DNA is TGTGCCAGCAGCCCAGTGGACAGGACCTACGAGCAGTACTTC.

The chain joins TRBV18 to TRBJ1-1, with D unresolved. Trimming took off 4 bases at V and 0 bases at J, with 15 bases between the two ends. Germline V gene sequence: CDR1 KGHSH, CDR2 LQKENI. The CDR3 is 16 residues long. The CDR3 loop is CASSLSTERLNTEAFF. DNA for the CDR3: TGTGCCAGCTCACTATCCACAGAAAGGTTGAACACTGAAGCTTTCTTT. Complete variable domain (other parts from reference TRBV18 and TRBJ1-1): NAGVMQNPRHLVRRRGQEARLRCSPMKGHSHVYWYRQLPEEGLKFMVYLQKENIIDESGMPKERFSAEFPKEGPSILRIQQVVRGDSAAYFCASSLSTERLNTEAFFGQGTRLTVV.

V usage is TRBV19 and J usage is TRBJ2-5; a possible D gene is TRBD2 (5 bases). The ends were cut back, 6 bases at V and 2 bases at J, with 16 bases in the middle. The V gene's germline CDR1 is LNHDA and CDR2 SQIVND (reference sequence). The CDR3 covers 15 residues. The CDR3 bases are TGTGCCAGTAGCATCACGAGGGTGAGGCAAGAGACCCAGTACTTC. Translating gives CASSITRVRQETQYF.

The chain is built from TRBV14 and TRBJ1-1; 8 bases align to TRBD1. CDR1 is SGHDN, CDR2 FVKESK, per germline. This CDR3 comprises 16 residues. The V segment lost 3 bases and the J segment 7 bases; nucleotides outside the gene matches: 13. CDR3: CASSHHHGDRGHEAFF. In nucleotides, the CDR3 is TGTGCCAGCAGCCATCACCATGGAGACAGGGGACATGAAGCTTTCTTT.

V and J are TRBV7-2 and TRBJ1-4; 9 positions agree with TRBD1. The V gene's germline CDR1 is SGHTA and CDR2 FQGNSA. With V trimmed by 2 bases and J by 7 bases, 5 bases remained unmatched. The CDR3 totals 15 residues. CDR3 DNA: TGTGCCAGCAGCTTATTCGGGACAGGGCGTGAAAAACTGTTTTTT. Protein sequence: CASSLFGTGREKLFF. The whole variable domain, filled in from reference TRBV7-2 and TRBJ1-4, reads GAGVSQSPSNKVTEKGKDVELRCDPISGHTALYWYRQSLGQGLEFLIYFQGNSAPDKSGLPSDRFSAERTGGSVSTLTIQRTQQEDSAVYLCASSLFGTGREKLFFGSGTQLSVL.

The gene calls are TRBV5-5 and TRBJ2-3; D remains ambiguous. Germline loops: CDR1 SGHKS, CDR2 YYEKEE (reference sequence). The CDR3 is 15 amino acids. Deletions cut 0 bases from V and 2 bases from J, with 10 bases between. DNA for the CDR3: TGTGCCAGCAGCTTGGAGCCCCATTTCACAGATACGCAGTATTTT. This encodes CASSLEPHFTDTQYF. The entire variable domain, with the rest obtained from reference TRBV5-5 and TRBJ2-3, is as follows: DAGVTQSPTHLIKTRGQQVTLRCSPISGHKSVSWYQQVLGQGPQFIFQYYEKEERGRGNFPDRFSARQFPNYSSELNVNALLLGDSALYLCASSLEPHFTDTQYFGPGTRLTVL.

The gene calls are TRBV11-2 and TRBJ2-7; 7 nucleotides align to TRBD2. V was clipped by 8 bases and J by 0 bases; unmatched bases: 7. The CDR3 is 14 amino acids. Germline V gives CDR1 SGHAT, CDR2 FQNNGV. CDR3 sequence reads: CASAWEGISYEQYF. For the CDR3, the DNA is TGTGCCAGCGCCTGGGAGGGGATCTCCTACGAGCAGTACTTC. The full variable domain, with the rest looked up from reference TRBV11-2 and TRBJ2-7, is EAGVAQSPRYKIIEKRQSVAFWCNPISGHATLYWYQQILGQGPKLLIQFQNNGVVDDSQLPKDRFSAERLKGVDSTLKIQPAKLEDSAVYLCASAWEGISYEQYFGPGTRLTVT.

The gene calls are TRBV9 and TRBJ2-3; tentatively, D is TRBD2 (6 bases). V was pared by 6 bases and J by 4 bases, with 18 bases between. This CDR3 has 15 residues. Germline lookup yields CDR1 SGDLS and CDR2 YYNGEE. CDR3: CASTPGVREADTQYF. In nucleotides, the CDR3 is TGTGCCAGCACCCCCGGGGTCAGGGAGGCAGATACGCAGTATTTT.